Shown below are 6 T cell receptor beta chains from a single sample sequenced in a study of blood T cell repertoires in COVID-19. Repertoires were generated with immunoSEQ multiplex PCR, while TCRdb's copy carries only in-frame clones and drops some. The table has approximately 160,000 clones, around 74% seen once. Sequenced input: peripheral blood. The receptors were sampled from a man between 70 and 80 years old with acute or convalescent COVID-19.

CDR3 sequence: CASSLNVGGTGELFF. The CDR3 DNA follows: TGTGCCAGCAGTTTGAACGTGGGGGGGACCGGGGAGCTGTTTTTT. J is TRBJ2-2 and V is TRBV27, with TRBD2 matching over 7 bases. Germline CDR1 reads MNHEY; CDR2 reads SMNVEV (reference sequence). This CDR3 comprises 15 residues. Unmatched junction bases numbered 6, after V lost 3 bases and J lost 5 bases.

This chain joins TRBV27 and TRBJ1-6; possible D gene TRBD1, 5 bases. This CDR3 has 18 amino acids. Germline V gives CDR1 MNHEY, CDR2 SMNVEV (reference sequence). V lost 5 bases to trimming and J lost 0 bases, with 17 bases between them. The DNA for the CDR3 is TGTGCCAGCAGTCCTTCGGTTCCGGGGGGCTCCTATAATTCACCCCTCCACTTT. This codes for CASSPSVPGGSYNSPLHF.

CDR3 residues: CASSRSGQPQETQYF. CDR3 nucleotides: TGCGCCAGCAGCCGGTCGGGACAGCCCCAAGAGACCCAGTACTTC. The chain couples TRBV5-1 to TRBJ2-5, with 7 bases identical to TRBD1. The V and J ends lost 4 bases and 1 base, in that order; junction bases with no gene match: 7. This CDR3 has 15 amino acids. Per the germline V gene, CDR1 is SGHRS and CDR2 is YFSETQ.

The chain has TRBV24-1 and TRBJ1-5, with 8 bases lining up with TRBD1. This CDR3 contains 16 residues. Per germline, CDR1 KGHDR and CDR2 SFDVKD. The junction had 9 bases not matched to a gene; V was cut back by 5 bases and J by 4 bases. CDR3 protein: CATSANQGAGNQPQHF. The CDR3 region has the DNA TGTGCCACCAGTGCGAATCAGGGGGCAGGTAATCAGCCCCAGCATTTT.

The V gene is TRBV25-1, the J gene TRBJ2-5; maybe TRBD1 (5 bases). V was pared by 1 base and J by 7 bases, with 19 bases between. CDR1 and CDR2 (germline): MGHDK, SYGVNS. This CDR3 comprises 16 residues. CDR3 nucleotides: TGTGCCAGCAGTGAATGGGGCGACAGTCAGGGAAGGACCCAGTACTTC. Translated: CASSEWGDSQGRTQYF.

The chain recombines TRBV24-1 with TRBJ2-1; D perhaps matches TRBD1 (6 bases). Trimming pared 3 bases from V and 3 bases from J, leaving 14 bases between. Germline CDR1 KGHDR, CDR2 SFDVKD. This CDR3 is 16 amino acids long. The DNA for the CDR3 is TGTGCCACCAGTGATCCCAACCCGGACAGCTACAATGAGCAGTTCTTC. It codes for CATSDPNPDSYNEQFF.